This passage covers 18 T cell receptor beta chains from one sample sequenced in a study of blood T cell repertoires in COVID-19. The repertoire was sequenced with immunoSEQ multiplex PCR; TCRdb's copy has only in-frame clones and lacks some. The data show around 42,000 clones, around 82% seen once. Sequenced sample: peripheral blood. The receptors shown here come from a human donor in a cohort sampled during active COVID-19.

The chain combines TRBV28 with TRBJ1-4; 8 nucleotides agree with TRBD1. Per the germline V gene, CDR1 is MDHEN and CDR2 is SYDVKM. There are 16 residues in the CDR3. Trimming at V came to 5 bases and at J to 2 bases, leaving 7 bases not matched to a gene. Here the CDR3 DNA reads TGTGCCAGCAGTCCCGGACAGGGATCTACTAATGAAAAACTGTTTTTT. Translated: CASSPGQGSTNEKLFF. Variable domain in full (rest from reference TRBV28 and TRBJ1-4): DVKVTQSSRYLVKRTGEKVFLECVQDMDHENMFWYRQDPGLGLRLIYFSYDVKMKEKGDIPEGYSVSREKKERFSLILESASTNQTSMYLCASSPGQGSTNEKLFFGSGTQLSVL.

The chain has TRBV28 and TRBJ2-1; TRBD2 matches 10 bases. The CDR3 loop spans 15 amino acids. Germline values: CDR1 MDHEN, CDR2 SYDVKM. Trimming at V came to 5 bases and at J to 7 bases, leaving 8 bases not matched to a gene. In DNA form, the CDR3 reads TGTGCCAGCAGTCTCCTAGCGGGGGAGTGGAATGAGCAGTTCTTC. It specifies CASSLLAGEWNEQFF.

V is TRBV7-2 and J is TRBJ2-1, with 10 bases matching TRBD2. V lost 1 base and J lost 4; bases outside the gene matches: 4. Germline V gives CDR1 SGHTA, CDR2 FQGNSA. The CDR3 spans 16 residues. The CDR3 here is CASSLELAGDYNEQFF. For the CDR3, the DNA is TGTGCCAGCAGCTTAGAGCTAGCGGGGGATTACAATGAGCAGTTCTTC.

The CDR3 nucleotides read TGCAGCGCGAGGACAGGGCCATACGAGCAGTACTTC. As protein: CSARTGPYEQYF. The V call is TRBV29-1, the J call TRBJ2-7; 8 bases are a match to TRBD1. J gave up 4 bases and V 7 bases, and 6 bases lay outside the gene matches. Germline CDR1 is SQVTM and CDR2 is ANQGSEA. The CDR3 has 12 amino acids.

Only one count was recorded for this clone. The chain couples TRBV5-4 to TRBJ2-7; D is ambiguous. Trimming removed 0 bases from V and 1 base from J, with 8 bases in between. CDR3 length equals 14 residues. In germline, CDR1 is SGHNT, CDR2 YYREEE (reference sequence). The DNA of the CDR3 is TGTGCCAGCAGCTTGGGGTCTATTTCCTACGAGCAGTACTTC. This encodes CASSLGSISYEQYF.

The genes are TRBV4-1 and TRBJ1-3; D is ambiguous. The V gene lost 4 bases and the J gene lost 2 bases, with 15 bases spanning the gap. The CDR3 length is 16 residues. The V gene's germline CDR1 is MGHRA and CDR2 YSYEKL. The CDR3 bases are TGCGCCAGCAGCCGCGCGGGGTCGCGCACTGGAAACACCATATATTTT. As protein: CASSRAGSRTGNTIYF.

The chain is built from TRBV2 and TRBJ2-5; D might be TRBD1 (6 bases). CDR1 SNHLY and CDR2 FYNNEI come from the germline V gene. Trimming shortened V by 7 bases and J by 9 bases, and 18 bases separated the two germline ends. This CDR3 has 13 amino acids. The CDR3 bases are TGTGCCAGCACCGCACAGGGTCCAGGGGCCCAGTACTTC. The encoded protein is CASTAQGPGAQYF.

J is TRBJ1-2 and V is TRBV4-1, with D possibly matching TRBD1 (6 bases). Germline V gene data show CDR1 as MGHRA and CDR2 as YSYEKL. CDR3 length: 15 amino acids. Trimming cost V 0 bases and J 6 bases, with 14 bases left between them. The CDR3 DNA follows: TGCGCCAGCAGCCAAGATCTAAGGGGGAGAAATGGCTACACCTTC. Translated, it gives CASSQDLRGRNGYTF.

This rearrangement joins TRBV28 to TRBJ1-1; the D is unclear. The V gene's germline CDR1 is MDHEN and CDR2 SYDVKM. CDR3 length: 12 residues. V shed 7 bases and J shed 7 bases, with 13 bases lying between them. The CDR3 sequence: CASNVRRGEAFF. As DNA, the CDR3 is TGTGCCAGCAACGTCAGGCGGGGTGAAGCTTTCTTT. Combining the CDR3 with reference TRBV28 and TRBJ1-1 gives the whole variable domain DVKVTQSSRYLVKRTGEKVFLECVQDMDHENMFWYRQDPGLGLRLIYFSYDVKMKEKGDIPEGYSVSREKKERFSLILESASTNQTSMYLCASNVRRGEAFFGQGTRLTVV.

This clone showed up just once. The genes are TRBV4-2 and TRBJ2-5; TRBD2 matches 10 bases. Trimming cost V 1 base and J 5 bases; bases outside gene matches: 10. The CDR3 runs 17 residues. Per the germline V gene, CDR1 is LGHNA and CDR2 is YNFKEQ. Here the CDR3 reads CASSQGGSGGPAETQYF. CDR3 DNA: TGTGCCAGCAGCCAAGGGGGTAGCGGGGGGCCCGCCGAGACCCAGTACTTC.

The V call is TRBV24-1, the J call TRBJ1-2; D gene ambiguous. Trimming took 2 bases from V and 0 from J, leaving 3 bases between them. The germline V gene encodes CDR1 KGHDR and CDR2 SFDVKD. The CDR3 runs 13 residues. CDR3 amino acids: CATSDSTNYGYTF. Written as DNA, the CDR3 is TGTGCCACCAGTGATTCTACTAACTATGGCTACACCTTC.

V is TRBV27 and J is TRBJ1-4, with D maybe TRBD1 (6 bases). The ends were cut back, 8 bases at V and 0 bases at J, with 22 bases in the middle. The CDR3 runs 18 residues. CDR1 MNHEY and CDR2 SMNVEV come from the germline V gene (reference sequence). The chain's CDR3 is CASSIGPYRASTNEKLFF. In DNA form, the CDR3 reads TGTGCCAGCTCTATAGGGCCTTACAGGGCCTCAACTAATGAAAAACTGTTTTTT.

This clone was recorded once. V and J are TRBV10-3 and TRBJ1-1; no clear D. The CDR3 covers 12 residues. Trimming cost V 6 bases and J 4 bases, with 9 bases left between them. Germline values: CDR1 ENHRY, CDR2 SYGVKD. The CDR3 bases are TGTGCCATCAGGGAGACCGGCACTGAAGCTTTCTTT. Translation gives CAIRETGTEAFF.

The chain is built from TRBV5-1 and TRBJ2-5; D is unresolved. The germline CDR1 and CDR2 sequences are SGHRS and YFSETQ. V gave up 1 base and J gave up 2 bases, with 6 bases separating them. This CDR3 contains 13 residues. In nucleotides, the CDR3 is TGCGCCAGCAGCTTGAATCTACAAGAGACCCAGTACTTC. Translation gives CASSLNLQETQYF.

The chain combines TRBV6-6 with TRBJ1-5, with TRBD1 matching over 10 bases. Germline trimming cut 6 bases from V and 0 bases from J; bases unmatched to any gene: 14. Per germline, CDR1 MNHNY and CDR2 SVGAGI (reference sequence). This CDR3 has 19 residues. The CDR3 loop reads CASSFLPRTGGYSNQPQHF. The CDR3 bases are TGTGCCAGCAGCTTCCTACCGAGGACAGGGGGTTATAGCAATCAGCCCCAGCATTTT.

This CDR3 reads CAWSVGGGPTDTQYF. DNA of the CDR3: TGTGCCTGGAGTGTCGGCGGGGGGCCCACAGATACGCAGTATTTT. V gene TRBV30 combines with J gene TRBJ2-3, with TRBD2 matching 8 bases. Germline loops: CDR1 GTSNPN, CDR2 SVGIG (reference sequence). CDR3 length: 15 amino acids. V shed 0 bases and J 2 bases; nucleotides not matched to a gene: 4. The full variable domain, rest sourced from reference TRBV30 and TRBJ2-3, is SQTIHQWPATLVQPVGSPLSLECTVEGTSNPNLYWYRQAAGRGLQLLFYSVGIGQISSEVPQNLSASRPQDRQFILSSKKLLLSDSGFYLCAWSVGGGPTDTQYFGPGTRLTVL.

The chain joins TRBV5-4 to TRBJ1-2; no clear D. Looked up from germline, CDR1 is SGHNT and CDR2 is YYREEE (reference sequence). The CDR3 extends over 14 amino acids. Trimming took off 1 base at V and 4 bases at J, with 11 bases between the two ends. As DNA, the CDR3 is TGTGCCAGCAGCTTGACGTCAGCGACCTATGGCTACACCTTC. This translates into CASSLTSATYGYTF.

This clone was recorded a few times. The rearrangement joins TRBV27 to TRBJ2-7, with D perhaps matching TRBD2 (5 bases). From germline, CDR1 is MNHEY and CDR2 SMNVEV (reference sequence). This CDR3 comprises 13 residues. Trimming cost V 3 bases and J 5 bases, with 11 bases left between them. The CDR3 DNA is TGTGCCAGCAGTTTTCGGGGAACCCACGAGCAGTACTTC. Translated: CASSFRGTHEQYF.